A single sample is the source of the 30 T cell receptor beta chains below, sequenced in a study of blood T cell repertoires in COVID-19. Produced via immunoSEQ multiplex PCR; TCRdb's table is partial and in-frame only. The sample has fewer than 350,000 clones, approximately 88% seen once. Source material: peripheral blood. Source of these receptors: a woman between 25 and 40 years old with COVID-19, enrolled during active disease.

The rearrangement uses TRBV6-4 and TRBJ1-1; the match to TRBD1 covers 9 bases. This CDR3 spans 14 amino acids. Germline-derived CDR1 and CDR2 are MRHNA and SNTAGT. The V segment lost 6 bases and the J segment 5 bases; nucleotides outside the gene matches: 7. In nucleotides, the CDR3 is TGTGCCAGCAGACCCGGGACAGGGCGAACTGAAGCTTTCTTT. This gives the protein CASRPGTGRTEAFF.

The chain is built from TRBV2 and TRBJ2-7; D call uncertain. Germline lookup yields CDR1 SNHLY and CDR2 FYNNEI. V was clipped by 2 bases and J by 4 bases, with 12 bases between them. This CDR3 region has 14 residues. The CDR3 sequence is CASSEFLPPYEQYF. The CDR3 nucleotides are TGTGCCAGCAGTGAATTCCTCCCCCCTTACGAGCAGTACTTC.

V is TRBV5-4 and J is TRBJ1-1; D perhaps matches TRBD1 (6 bases). V lost 0 bases and J lost 8, with 14 bases in between. This CDR3 has 14 residues. Germline values: CDR1 SGHNT, CDR2 YYREEE (reference sequence). CDR3 nucleotide sequence: TGTGCCAGCAGCTTGGGAGGGGGGGGAGCCGAAGCTTTCTTT. This translates into CASSLGGGGAEAFF.

The chain recombines TRBV3-1 (or the pseudogene TRBV3-2) with TRBJ1-1; D is perhaps TRBD1 (6 bases). Trimming cost V 1 base and J 6 bases, with 18 bases left between them. This CDR3 contains 16 residues. Germline V gene data show CDR1 as LGHDT and CDR2 as YNNKEL (reference sequence). DNA for the CDR3: TGTGCCAGCAGCCAAGTTCATCAGGGGTCCGGAGCTGAAGCTTTCTTT. Protein: CASSQVHQGSGAEAFF.

CDR3 sequence (DNA): TGTGCCAGCACCCCCCAGGGGCCTAACTATGGCTACACCTTC. Protein sequence: CASTPQGPNYGYTF. The chain couples TRBV2 to TRBJ1-2; TRBD1 might be the D (6 bases). Germline V gives CDR1 SNHLY, CDR2 FYNNEI. This CDR3 spans 14 amino acids. The V gene lost 7 bases and the J gene lost 0 bases, with 12 bases spanning the gap.

Here the CDR3 DNA reads TGTGCCAGCAGCTCGACAGGGGGGACCCAGCATTTT. Its translation is CASSSTGGTQHF. The rearrangement links TRBV7-9 to TRBJ1-5; 9 nucleotides align to TRBD1. The CDR3 runs to 12 residues. The germline V gene has CDR1 SEHNR and CDR2 FQNEAQ (reference sequence). The V segment lost 4 bases and the J segment 11 bases; nucleotides outside the gene matches: 3.

V is TRBV28 and J is TRBJ1-2, with D maybe TRBD1 (6 bases). The ends were cut back, 8 bases at V and 0 bases at J, with 22 bases in the middle. From germline, CDR1 is MDHEN and CDR2 SYDVKM. The CDR3 sequence is 17 residues long. DNA of the CDR3: TGTGCCAGCGGAACTCCTGGGGGGGCAGAAGCTAACTATGGCTACACCTTC. Its translation: CASGTPGGAEANYGYTF.

The gene calls are TRBV14 and TRBJ1-1, with D hard to call. CDR3 length: 14 residues. The germline V and J ends were trimmed by 3 bases and 7 bases, with 15 bases remaining between them. The germline gives CDR1 SGHDN, CDR2 FVKESK. CDR3: CASSHYSNGDEAFF. CDR3 DNA sequence: TGTGCCAGCAGCCATTATTCTAACGGGGATGAAGCTTTCTTT. The full variable domain, completed using reference TRBV14 and TRBJ1-1, is EAGVTQFPSHSVIEKGQTVTLRCDPISGHDNLYWYRRVMGKEIKFLLHFVKESKQDESGMPNNRFLAERTGGTYSTLKVQPAELEDSGVYFCASSHYSNGDEAFFGQGTRLTVV.

V usage is TRBV19 and J usage is TRBJ1-4, with D hard to call. Germline-derived CDR1 and CDR2 are LNHDA and SQIVND (reference sequence). The CDR3 covers 13 residues. The V end was cut by 6 bases, the J end by 6 bases, with 11 bases between. This CDR3 reads CASSLVEYEKLFF. The CDR3 DNA reads as TGTGCCAGTAGCCTCGTAGAATATGAAAAACTGTTTTTT.

Written as DNA, the CDR3 is TGTGCCAGCAGCTTAACTCGGAATCAGCCCCAGCATTTT. Protein product: CASSLTRNQPQHF. The chain couples TRBV7-3 to TRBJ1-5; unclear D gene. This CDR3 has 13 amino acids. Trimming pared 0 bases from V and 4 bases from J, leaving 4 bases between. CDR1 and CDR2 (germline): SGHTA, FQGTGA.

The CDR3 sequence: CASSRGQGDAYEQYF. CDR3 nucleotide sequence: TGTGCCAGCAGCCGAGGACAGGGAGATGCCTACGAGCAGTACTTC. This sequence joins TRBV4-2 and TRBJ2-7; 8 positions match TRBD1. There are 15 residues in the CDR3. Germline values: CDR1 LGHNA, CDR2 YNFKEQ. With V trimmed by 4 bases and J by 2 bases, 7 bases remained unmatched.

This sequence joins TRBV6-5 and TRBJ1-3, with unresolved D. Germline V gene lookup returns CDR1 MNHEY and CDR2 SVGAGI. V was pared by 6 bases and J by 0 bases, with 9 bases between. CDR3 length equals 14 residues. The chain's CDR3 is CASSAAASGNTIYF. The DNA of the CDR3 is TGTGCCAGCAGCGCAGCGGCCTCTGGAAACACCATATATTTT.

The V gene is TRBV28, the J gene TRBJ2-3; D unresolved. The CDR3 covers 12 residues. Trimming removed 6 bases at V and 5 bases at J, with 9 bases between. Germline V gene data show CDR1 as MDHEN and CDR2 as SYDVKM. The CDR3 here is CASRAGGDTQYF. In DNA, the CDR3 is TGTGCCAGCAGGGCTGGCGGAGATACGCAGTATTTT.

In regard to this clone: The same CDR3 is also encoded by other DNA sequences in this sample. This sequence joins TRBV24-1 and TRBJ2-2; 7 nucleotides agree with TRBD1. CDR1 and CDR2 from the germline V gene are KGHDR and SFDVKD. CDR3 length: 16 amino acids. J gave up 0 bases and V 2 bases, and 2 bases lay outside the gene matches. The CDR3 sequence: CATSDWTGSNTGELFF. CDR3 DNA sequence: TGTGCCACCAGTGATTGGACAGGTTCGAACACCGGGGAGCTGTTTTTT.

V usage is TRBV28 and J usage is TRBJ2-3; TRBD1 matches at 10 bases. In germline, CDR1 is MDHEN, CDR2 SYDVKM. Germline trimming cut 4 bases from V and 1 base from J; bases unmatched to any gene: 2. CDR3 length: 15 amino acids. CDR3 sequence: CASSWGTGGTDTQYF. The CDR3 DNA reads TGTGCCAGCAGTTGGGGGACAGGGGGCACAGATACGCAGTATTTT.

V gene TRBV9 combines with J gene TRBJ1-6, with 7 bases matching TRBD1. The V gene end was trimmed by 4 bases and the J gene end by 9 bases; junction bases not matched to a gene: 7. Germline V gene data show CDR1 as SGDLS and CDR2 as YYNGEE. There are 14 residues in the CDR3. The CDR3 protein is CASSPRQGGSPLHF. The CDR3 DNA reads as TGTGCCAGCAGCCCCAGACAGGGTGGTTCACCCCTCCACTTT.

The chain has TRBV7-9 and TRBJ2-3; tentatively, D is TRBD2 (5 bases). There are 14 residues in the CDR3. Per the germline V gene, CDR1 is SEHNR and CDR2 is FQNEAQ (reference sequence). The V end was cut by 3 bases, the J end by 1 base, with 8 bases between. CDR3 sequence reads: CASSFRTGTDTQYF. CDR3 DNA: TGTGCCAGCAGCTTTCGGACTGGCACAGATACGCAGTATTTT. Drawing the rest from reference TRBV7-9 and TRBJ2-3, the complete variable domain is DTGVSQNPRHKITKRGQNVTFRCDPISEHNRLYWYRQTLGQGPEFLTYFQNEAQLEKSRLLSDRFSAERPKGSFSTLEIQRTEQGDSAMYLCASSFRTGTDTQYFGPGTRLTVL.

The V and J genes are TRBV5-1 and TRBJ2-2; D might be TRBD1 (5 bases). The ends were cut back, 5 bases at V and 0 bases at J, with 14 bases in the middle. CDR1 and CDR2 from the germline V gene are SGHRS and YFSETQ. The CDR3 consists of 16 residues. CDR3 nucleotide sequence: TGCGCCAGCAGTCCTTGGGGCAGGACGAACACCGGGGAGCTGTTTTTT. This translates into CASSPWGRTNTGELFF.

This clone has only one observation. The rearrangement uses TRBV11-3 and TRBJ2-3; a weak D match, TRBD1 (6 bases). Germline-derived CDR1 and CDR2 are SGHNT and YENEEA. This CDR3 is built from 14 residues. Trimming shortened V by 1 base and J by 6 bases, and 11 bases separated the two germline ends. This CDR3 is CASSLVQGWDTQYF. CDR3 DNA: TGTGCCAGCAGCTTAGTACAGGGTTGGGATACGCAGTATTTT.

V usage is TRBV5-1 and J usage is TRBJ1-1, with D possibly being TRBD1 (6 bases). The germline V gene has CDR1 SGHRS and CDR2 YFSETQ. This CDR3 region has 15 residues. V was pared by 4 bases and J by 2 bases, with 15 bases between. In DNA, the CDR3 is TGCGCCAGCAGCCCCGTGGACAGATTAAACACTGAAGCTTTCTTT. It is translated as CASSPVDRLNTEAFF.

The chain carries TRBV3-1 (or the pseudogene TRBV3-2) and TRBJ1-2; 7 bases fit TRBD1. V shed 1 base and J 3 bases; nucleotides not matched to a gene: 5. Germline CDR1 is LGHDT and CDR2 is YNNKEL (reference sequence). The CDR3 runs 15 residues. CDR3 loop: CASSQAGQTYYGYTF. CDR3 DNA: TGTGCCAGCAGCCAAGCGGGACAGACCTACTATGGCTACACCTTC.

This chain links TRBV6-6 with TRBJ1-5; a possible D gene is TRBD1 (5 bases). This CDR3 has 15 amino acids. V shed 6 bases and J shed 4 bases, with 16 bases lying between them. Germline CDR1 MNHNY, CDR2 SVGAGI (reference sequence). This CDR3 is CASRPSGGGNQPQHF. In DNA, the CDR3 is TGTGCCAGCAGGCCTTCCGGGGGGGGAAATCAGCCCCAGCATTTT.

V is TRBV5-8 and J is TRBJ2-7; weak D call: TRBD1 (6 bases). Germline values: CDR1 SGHTS, CDR2 YDEGEE. The CDR3 has 11 residues. Trimming left V 6 bases short and J 4 bases short, with 8 bases between. The CDR3 loop is CASITGYEQYF. DNA of the CDR3: TGTGCCAGCATTACAGGGTACGAGCAGTACTTC. Full variable domain (remainder filled in from reference TRBV5-8 and TRBJ2-7): EAGVTQSPTHLIKTRGQQATLRCSPISGHTSVYWYQQALGLGLQFLLWYDEGEERNRGNFPPRFSGRQFPNYSSELNVNALELEDSALYLCASITGYEQYFGPGTRLTVT.

The J gene is TRBJ2-7, the V gene TRBV9; 7 bases align to TRBD2. CDR1 SGDLS and CDR2 YYNGEE come from the germline V gene. J was trimmed by 8 bases and V by 0 bases; bases with no gene match: 11. This CDR3 is 15 amino acids long. CDR3 sequence (DNA): TGTGCCAGCAGCGTAGACGGGGGGAAACTACGAAAGCAGTACTTC. Protein sequence: CASSVDGGKLRKQYF. The full variable domain, its missing parts supplied by reference TRBV9 and TRBJ2-7, is DSGVTQTPKHLITATGQRVTLRCSPRSGDLSVYWYQQSLDQGLQFLIQYYNGEERAKGNILERFSAQQFPDLHSELNLSSLELGDSALYFCASSVDGGKLRKQYFGPGTRLTVT.

The V gene is TRBV6-5, the J gene TRBJ2-1; a possible D gene is TRBD2 (6 bases). Trimming stripped 6 bases from V and 5 bases from J, with 17 bases between. CDR3 length: 15 residues. From germline, CDR1 is MNHEY and CDR2 SVGAGI. The CDR3 reads CASRATGGRDNEQFF. DNA of the CDR3: TGTGCCAGCAGGGCCACAGGAGGGCGAGACAATGAGCAGTTCTTC.

A single count supports this clone. V and J are TRBV4-1 and TRBJ2-3, with TRBD2 identical over 11 bases. Trimming removed 5 bases from V and 5 bases from J; junction bases left unmatched: 6. The CDR3 runs to 15 residues. CDR1 is MGHRA and CDR2 is YSYEKL in the germline V gene. CDR3 in amino acids: CASSNPGLAEDTQYF. The CDR3 nucleotides read TGCGCCAGCAGCAATCCGGGACTAGCGGAAGATACGCAGTATTTT.

This chain's CDR3 is CAWSGVTDTQYF. The CDR3 DNA follows: TGTGCCTGGAGCGGGGTCACAGATACGCAGTATTTT. The rearrangement uses TRBV30 and TRBJ2-3; maybe TRBD2 (5 bases). This CDR3 region has 12 residues. V lost 3 bases and J lost 2, with 6 bases in between. Germline V CDR1 and CDR2: GTSNPN, SVGIG (reference sequence).

The chain has TRBV2 and TRBJ2-3; 7 nucleotides line up with TRBD1. Germline V gene data show CDR1 as SNHLY and CDR2 as FYNNEI. V shed 2 bases and J 3 bases; nucleotides not matched to a gene: 2. The CDR3 is made up of 14 amino acids. CDR3 bases: TGTGCCAGCAGTGAAAACAGGGGAACAGATACGCAGTATTTT. Its protein is CASSENRGTDTQYF.

The chain recombines TRBV19 with TRBJ2-1, with 12 bases fitting TRBD2. After removal of 3 bases from V and 0 bases from J, the junction contained 9 bases not matched to a gene. CDR3 length: 19 residues. Looked up from germline, CDR1 is LNHDA and CDR2 is SQIVND (reference sequence). CDR3 in amino acids: CASSIASLAGGSSYNEQFF. In DNA, the CDR3 is TGTGCCAGTAGTATCGCGTCCCTAGCGGGGGGGAGCTCCTACAATGAGCAGTTCTTC. The full variable domain, in which reference TRBV19 and TRBJ2-1 provide the parts outside the CDR3, is DGGITQSPKYLFRKEGQNVTLSCEQNLNHDAMYWYRQDPGQGLRLIYYSQIVNDFQKGDIAEGYSVSREKKESFPLTVTSAQKNPTAFYLCASSIASLAGGSSYNEQFFGPGTRLTVL.

The chain joins TRBV5-8 to TRBJ1-3; possible D gene TRBD1, 5 bases. This CDR3 comprises 15 residues. Germline CDR1 reads SGHTS; CDR2 reads YDEGEE. V lost 2 bases to trimming and J lost 0 bases, with 9 bases between them. CDR3 loop: CASSLMTASGNTIYF. In nucleotides, the CDR3 is TGTGCCAGCAGCTTAATGACAGCCTCTGGAAACACCATATATTTT.